This T cell receptor beta chain originates from a study of blood T cell repertoires in COVID-19. Study as a whole: In each case, the material was cDNA or gDNA derived from T cells, B-cell-depleted T cells, or PBMCs.

Only in-frame clones appear in the TCRdb table, and some are missing; sequencing was by immunoSEQ multiplex PCR. The sample consists of around 80,000 clones, more than 80% of them appearing once. The sample holds a few counts of this clone. The sample comprised peripheral blood. The clonotype originates from a woman older than 75 with acute or convalescent COVID-19.

The CDR3 loop reads CASSLAREPYTEAFF. CDR3 in DNA: TGTGCCAGCAGCTTGGCGAGGGAACCATACACTGAAGCTTTCTTT. The chain couples TRBV5-5 to TRBJ1-1; D ambiguous. Germline V lookup: CDR1 SGHKS, CDR2 YYEKEE (reference sequence). The CDR3 runs 15 residues. The germline V and J ends were trimmed by 0 bases and 3 bases, with 12 bases remaining between them.